This T cell receptor beta chain is from a study of identical twins (dated by TCRdb to about 2016). Regarding the research as a whole: The study deep-sequenced TCR alpha and beta repertoires from monozygotic twins, unrelated adults of various ages and cord blood to test whether fetal clonotypes persist. Replicate twin experiments were performed at different times using different library preparation protocols to rule out contamination.

The library relied on 5' RACE. The sequencing machine was an Illumina HiSeq 2000. Template switching introduced a universal primer binding site; the final cDNA contained a unique molecular identifier, enabling accurate counting of TCR cDNA molecules. Specific primers in the conserved constant-segment region were used to synthesize first-strand cDNA for TCR alpha and beta chains. To control for contamination, every cDNA library carried two barcodes: a SMART-Mk sample barcode plus Illumina barcodes. TruSeq adapter sequences along with Illumina sample barcodes were introduced in two successive PCR steps. The Illumina HiSeq platform was used with custom primers to sequence TCR alpha and beta cDNA libraries. The source study handled its data this way. Unique molecular identifiers were extracted from raw reads with MiGEC, and CDR3 positions were determined with MiXCR. For each individual, recombination models were inferred using an EM algorithm with the repgenHMM and IGoR tools. Shared clonotype analysis was performed with the tcR package in R, normalizing sharing by the product of cloneset sizes. To study raw recombination without the effects of thymic and clonal selection, out-of-frame nonproductive sequences were analyzed. The raw public data were reprocessed by TCRdb itself: fastp quality trimming at Q25, MiXCR clonotype calling, in-frame beta chains only. Every entry covers one CDR3 protein and lists the most common genes and DNA from its rows. TCRdb, rather than the study authors, made the V and J calls. The sample profile shows about 520,000 distinct CDR3 sequences; 22% of them were found once. The ten most abundant clones make up under 0.95% of the sample.

What the study reported, not specific to this receptor: Because the same donors could not be followed over many years, conclusions were based on cross-sectional statistical analysis. Recombination models systematically underestimated out-of-frame TCR alpha sharing in monozygotic twins but agreed with sharing between unrelated individuals. Invariant T cells such as MAIT and iNKT could partly confound zero-insertion analyses, though diverse VJ usage argued against this for most clonotypes. Fewer insertions were carried by abundant cord blood beta clonotypes; a weaker similar trend was observed in young adult naive repertoires, while no such trend was observed in memory repertoires. Compared with coincidental sharing between unrelated individuals, an excess of low generation-probability sequences was observed among out-of-frame TCR alpha sequences shared between twins. Excess twin sharing in beta out-of-frame sequences was weaker because fewer shared sequences lowered the signal-to-noise ratio.

Only healthy Caucasian donors were included. Three pairs of female monozygotic twins, all aged about 18 to 30 years, were included in the twin cohort. Positive isolation kits from Invitrogen were used to isolate CD4+ and CD8+ T cell populations. As to this clonotype: Its antigen target is currently unknown. Per-nucleotide qualities are absent, and no much larger clonotype sits a single base away.

The CDR3 goes from the cysteine to the phenylalanine over 15 residues. Kept here is only the CDR3 DNA, which spans 45 bases and is read in frame from base 1. CDR1 DFQATT and CDR2 SNEGSKA are derived from the germline V gene (reference sequence). The germline V and J ends show losses of 0 bases and 3 bases respectively, and no gene match explains 7 bases of the junction. These same data were also listed under a study on T cells expressing NK-cell markers. The second study reports: In sorted CD3+CD56+NKG2C+, CD3+CD56+NKG2C- and CD3+CD56-NKG2C+ T-cell subsets from about 8 donors, TCR beta-chain repertoires were profiled. Of the eight sequenced donors, seven were found to be HCMV-seropositive and one was found to be HCMV-seronegative. In several experiments an anti-gammadeltaTCR antibody was added to restrict sorting to alphabetaTCR-expressing T cells. In five to seven donors, the dominant CD3+CD56+NKG2C+ clonotypes were found to rank among the top 10 CD8+ clonotypes and to make up 1.0-7.0% of CD8+ T cells. Those dominant clonotypes were again the most abundant among CD3+CD56-NKG2C+ cells in a handful of donors, at about 25-60.1%. It remained unclear whether the expanded NKG2C-expressing T cell clones were specific for HCMV antigens. Randomly selected healthy volunteers, three men and five women, were used as the eight sequenced donors. To determine HCMV serostatus, a commercial ELISA kit was used to detect HCMV-specific IgG in serum. MIGEC handled demultiplexing of the reads and grouping by UMI, while MiTCR was used to assemble and quantify clonotypes. To remove erroneous sequences, TCR cDNA sequences were retained only when supported by two or more reads. The tcR package was used for downstream repertoire analysis, and clonotypes were matched across fractions by CDR3 nucleotide sequence plus V segment. VDJmatch was used to annotate antigen specificity against VDJdb, with one amino acid substitution allowed in CDR3.

Here the chain combines TRBV20-1 and TRBJ2-7, and 8 junction bases match TRBD2. Sequenced material: CD4+ T cells sorted from blood. The source of this sequence is a woman in her late teens or twenties in good health. The CDR3 protein sequence reads: CSARDSLAGVYEQYF. The bases read TGCAGTGCTAGAGATTCCCTAGCGGGTGTCTACGAGCAGTACTTC.